This TCR beta chain appears in the sequencing data of a study of shared clonotypes between healthy human individuals. Turning to the study itself: Donors, aged 18 to 49, were a couple of women and a few men. Study-level findings and limits: Shared clonotypes across all four donors exceeded non-shared ones in generation probability.

J lost 0 bases, V lost 6 bases, and 5 bases had no gene match. The CDR3 length is 15 residues. The V gene's germline CDR1 is SGHAT and CDR2 FQNNGV. The data were produced by immunoSEQ multiplex PCR, yet TCRdb's version contains in-frame clones alone and is incomplete. Of some 2.1 million clones detected, approximately 94% appear once; the ten largest clones hold 0.9% to 1.4%. Concerning this clone: Its antigen remains unknown.

Naive CD8 cells, CD45RO-negative and positively selected for CCR7, excluded terminally differentiated effector memory CD45RA+ cells. The sequence was obtained from a man younger than 35 in good health. The chain employs TRBV11-2 and TRBJ2-7; 10 nucleotides match TRBD2. Sequences were obtained from naive CD8+ T cells sorted from blood. As DNA, the CDR3 is TGTGCCAGCAGTCCCGGGACTAGCGTCTCCTACGAGCAGTACTTC. This encodes CASSPGTSVSYEQYF.